Following are 27 T cell receptor beta chains from one sample sequenced in a study of metastatic and nonmetastatic thyroid tumors. TCRdb re-called the PCR reads via MiXCR. This sample has more than 85,000 clones, with 8% to 9.5% found just once. Each patient came to thyroid surgery without any prior treatment (of any kind). Sequenced input: blood. The receptors stem from a female donor with papillary thyroid cancer or a benign thyroid nodule (not recorded which). Some clones in this sample may be carry-over from other donors' samples.

This clone turned up a few times. A clone one base away is much larger, so this may be a read error. The J gene is TRBJ2-3, the V gene TRBV6-1; D possibly corresponds to TRBD2 (6 bases). V lost 7 bases and J lost 2, with 19 bases in between. In germline, CDR1 is MNHNS, CDR2 SASEGT. The CDR3 extends over 16 amino acids. As DNA, the CDR3 is TGTGCCAGCATTTACGGCCTAGCGCAGTACACAGATACGCAGTATTTT. Translating gives CASIYGLAQYTDTQYF.

This clone has a count of ten or more. This rearrangement joins TRBV28 to TRBJ2-1; 15 nucleotides agree with TRBD2. V was pared by 4 bases and J by 7 bases, with 8 bases of the junction left unmatched. The length of the CDR3 is 17 residues. Germline CDR1 is MDHEN and CDR2 is SYDVKM. The CDR3 sequence is CASSSDGTSGGWNEQFF. DNA of the CDR3: TGTGCCAGCAGTTCCGACGGGACTAGCGGGGGGTGGAATGAGCAGTTCTTC.

This clone was seen ten or more times. This rearrangement joins TRBV2 to TRBJ1-5; possibly TRBD1 for D (6 bases). The germline V gene encodes CDR1 SNHLY and CDR2 FYNNEI. Trimming shortened V by 3 bases and J by 7 bases, and 16 bases separated the two germline ends. This CDR3 has 15 residues. Written as DNA, the CDR3 is TGTGCCAGCAGTGAGGAGAACAGGGTGGGGCAGCCCCAGCATTTT. This sequence encodes CASSEENRVGQPQHF.

The chain links TRBV6-1 to TRBJ1-6; D may be TRBD1 (6 bases). The CDR3 totals 16 residues. Germline CDR1 MNHNS, CDR2 SASEGT. Trimming took off 10 bases at V and 5 bases at J, with 21 bases between the two ends. The CDR3 is CAKSADRREHNSPLHF. In DNA form, the CDR3 reads TGTGCCAAAAGTGCCGACAGGAGGGAGCATAATTCACCCCTCCACTTT.

Many counts were recorded for this clone. V gene TRBV3-1 combines with J gene TRBJ2-7; D is unclear. With 5 bases removed from V and 6 bases from J, the gap between germline ends came to 8 bases. CDR1 is LGHDT, CDR2 YNNKEL, per germline (reference sequence). The CDR3 contains 11 residues. The CDR3 sequence is CASSLDGEQYF. In DNA, the CDR3 is TGTGCCAGCAGCTTGGACGGCGAGCAGTACTTC.

This clone occurred many times. This sequence joins TRBV6-5 and TRBJ1-4, with 7 bases identical to TRBD1. This CDR3 contains 15 residues. Germline lookup yields CDR1 MNHEY and CDR2 SVGAGI. J was trimmed by 6 bases and V by 2 bases; bases with no gene match: 6. Here the CDR3 DNA reads TGTGCCAGCAGTTACCCCGGACAGGAGGATGAAAAACTGTTTTTT. As protein: CASSYPGQEDEKLFF.

This clone was seen at least ten times. The chain joins TRBV2 to TRBJ1-4, with 7 bases aligning to TRBD1. V dropped 3 bases and J dropped 6; count of bases not matched to a gene: 4. CDR1 is SNHLY and CDR2 is FYNNEI in the germline V gene. The CDR3 contains 14 residues. CDR3 region: CASSDGDRDEKLFF. The CDR3 bases are TGTGCCAGCAGTGACGGAGACAGGGATGAAAAACTGTTTTTT.

This clone has only a few counts. This rearrangement joins TRBV19 to TRBJ1-6; 10 bases fit TRBD1. This CDR3 is 12 amino acids long. In germline, CDR1 is LNHDA, CDR2 SQIVND (reference sequence). The J segment lost 7 bases and the V segment lost 11 bases, leaving 2 bases of the junction unmatched. CDR3 loop: CASGQGNSPLHF. Written as DNA, the CDR3 is TGTGCCTCGGGACAGGGGAATTCACCCCTCCACTTT.

This clone counts as medium-sized. Germline is not matched at one junction end, which may reflect a read error. V and J are TRBV3-1 and TRBJ1-3; 8 bases agree with TRBD1. Looked up from germline, CDR1 is LGHDT and CDR2 is YNNKEL (reference sequence). CDR3 length equals 11 residues. CDR3 in amino acids: CASSRGQVAHF. The CDR3 coding sequence is TGTGCCAGCAGCAGGGGACAGGTTGCCCACTTT.

The table lists this clone with many counts. This rearrangement joins TRBV7-2 to TRBJ2-1, with D possibly TRBD1 on 5 matching bases. V dropped 5 bases and J dropped 5 bases, with 13 bases sitting between them. This CDR3 contains 14 residues. Germline V lookup: CDR1 SGHTA, CDR2 FQGNSA. The CDR3 here is CASSIWTSHNEQFF. CDR3 coding DNA: TGTGCCAGCAGCATATGGACAAGCCACAATGAGCAGTTCTTC.

Within the sample, this clone is medium-sized. V and J are TRBV30 and TRBJ1-4; 7 bases map to TRBD1. The CDR3 runs to 14 residues. V trimming: 3 bases; J trimming: 4 bases; junction bases outside the gene matches: 5. CDR1 and CDR2 (germline): GTSNPN, SVGIG (reference sequence). CDR3: CAWSPDRVNEKLFF. CDR3 sequence (DNA): TGTGCCTGGAGCCCCGACAGGGTTAATGAAAAACTGTTTTTT.

This clone turned up a few times. A much bigger clone sits one base away, suggesting this may be a read error. The chain couples TRBV28 to TRBJ1-2, with D maybe TRBD1 (5 bases). Germline assignment: CDR1 MDHEN and CDR2 SYDVKM. V was clipped by 5 bases and J by 4 bases, with 17 bases between them. There are 15 residues in the CDR3. The CDR3 spells CASSTPSRAFYGYTF. CDR3 coding DNA: TGTGCCAGCAGTACCCCCAGCAGGGCCTTCTATGGCTACACCTTC.

This clone was counted ten times or more. The gene calls are TRBV3-1 and TRBJ1-4; D gene unclear. The CDR3 has 13 residues. V shed 3 bases and J shed 7 bases, with 9 bases lying between them. Germline V gene lookup returns CDR1 LGHDT and CDR2 YNNKEL (reference sequence). The CDR3 loop reads CASSHREVEKLFF. The CDR3 DNA follows: TGTGCCAGCAGCCATCGGGAGGTTGAAAAACTGTTTTTT.

This clone was seen a handful of times. The chain carries TRBV11-2 and TRBJ1-5; tentative D call: TRBD1 (6 bases). The germline V gene encodes CDR1 SGHAT and CDR2 FQNNGV. V lost 0 bases and J lost 7, with 13 bases in between. The length of the CDR3 is 15 residues. CDR3 in amino acids: CASSLDRGGWQPQHF. DNA for the CDR3: TGTGCCAGCAGCTTAGACAGGGGAGGATGGCAGCCCCAGCATTTT.

The chain is built from TRBV6-1 and TRBJ2-1; no firm D call. Germline CDR1 is MNHNS and CDR2 is SASEGT. The ends were cut back, 4 bases at V and 10 bases at J, with 11 bases in the middle. The CDR3 spans 12 residues. In DNA, the CDR3 is TGTGCCAGCAGTGGAGAAGTTCGGGAGCAGTTCTTC. Amino acid sequence: CASSGEVREQFF.

This clone was picked up many times. V and J are TRBV3-1 and TRBJ1-4; D might be TRBD1 (5 bases). Trimming took 4 bases from V and 0 from J, leaving 6 bases between them. This CDR3 is built from 14 residues. The germline V gene has CDR1 LGHDT and CDR2 YNNKEL (reference sequence). CDR3 DNA sequence: TGTGCCAGCAGCCTACAGGCAACTAATGAAAAACTGTTTTTT. Amino acid sequence: CASSLQATNEKLFF.

V is TRBV18 and J is TRBJ1-3; 7 bases match TRBD1. The CDR3 loop spans 18 amino acids. Germline loops: CDR1 KGHSH, CDR2 LQKENI. J lost 0 bases, V lost 0 bases, and 8 bases had no gene match. Written as DNA, the CDR3 is TGTGCCAGCTCACCACCGGCGCGGGACAGCCTCTCTGGAAACACCATATATTTT. It translates to CASSPPARDSLSGNTIYF.

This clone has at least ten counts. The chain joins TRBV3-1 to TRBJ1-1; D might be TRBD1 (6 bases). The CDR3 is made up of 16 amino acids. Germline V gene data show CDR1 as LGHDT and CDR2 as YNNKEL (reference sequence). V dropped 3 bases and J dropped 3 bases, with 17 bases sitting between them. CDR3 nucleotides: TGTGCCAGCAGCCACGCACAGGGTGGCCCTCACACTGAAGCTTTCTTT. It encodes CASSHAQGGPHTEAFF.

Many counts were recorded for this clone. The V call is TRBV9, the J call TRBJ2-3; 10 bases are shared with TRBD2. The CDR3 totals 17 residues. Trimming removed 3 bases from V and 1 base from J; junction bases left unmatched: 8. CDR1 is SGDLS and CDR2 is YYNGEE in the germline V gene. The CDR3 DNA reads TGTGCCAGCAGCGCGACAGAGCGGGGGGGGGGCACAGATACGCAGTATTTT. The encoded protein is CASSATERGGGTDTQYF.

The chain is built from TRBV4-1 and TRBJ1-6; D is unresolved. This CDR3 comprises 18 residues. V was clipped by 2 bases and J by 0 bases, with 14 bases between them. Per the germline V gene, CDR1 is MGHRA and CDR2 is YSYEKL. The DNA of the CDR3 is TGCGCCAGCAGCCAATTCGTCGAGGTTAGCTCCTATAATTCACCCCTCCACTTT. As protein: CASSQFVEVSSYNSPLHF.

This clone has just a few counts. The rearrangement joins TRBV13 to TRBJ2-7, with D possibly matching TRBD1 (5 bases). Germline CDR1 and CDR2: PRHDT and FYEKMQ (reference sequence). V was pared by 4 bases and J by 4 bases, with 11 bases between. The CDR3 has 13 residues. CDR3 coding DNA: TGTGCCAGCAGCTCACCTCAGGGATACGAGCAGTACTTC. It codes for CASSSPQGYEQYF.

This clone showed up many times. V gene TRBV2 combines with J gene TRBJ2-2; D remains ambiguous. Germline V gives CDR1 SNHLY, CDR2 FYNNEI. This CDR3 contains 12 residues. Between the trimmed V and J ends, which lost 7 bases and 4 bases, there was a span of 7 bases. The CDR3 loop is CASNERTGELFF. CDR3 DNA sequence: TGTGCCAGCAACGAGCGCACCGGGGAGCTGTTTTTT.

The sample holds many counts of this clone. The CDR3 region has the DNA TGTGCCTGGATTGAGGGGGCAGACGAGCAGTACTTC. Translation gives CAWIEGADEQYF. The rearrangement joins TRBV30 to TRBJ2-7; 7 nucleotides align to TRBD1. The V and J ends lost 4 bases and 5 bases, in that order; junction bases with no gene match: 5. Germline loops: CDR1 GTSNPN, CDR2 SVGIG (reference sequence). The CDR3 spans 12 residues.

Only a few counts were recorded for this clone. This chain connects TRBV19 to TRBJ1-5, with D maybe TRBD1 (5 bases). The CDR3 covers 14 residues. The V gene's germline CDR1 is LNHDA and CDR2 SQIVND (reference sequence). V dropped 5 bases and J dropped 5 bases, with 13 bases sitting between them. The CDR3 nucleotides read TGTGCCAGTAGTTTGGCGGGGGGTTATCAGCCCCAGCATTTT. Residues: CASSLAGGYQPQHF. Full variable domain (rest looked up from reference TRBV19 and TRBJ1-5): DGGITQSPKYLFRKEGQNVTLSCEQNLNHDAMYWYRQDPGQGLRLIYYSQIVNDFQKGDIAEGYSVSREKKESFPLTVTSAQKNPTAFYLCASSLAGGYQPQHFGDGTRLSIL.

This clone was observed at least ten times. The chain has TRBV12-3 or TRBV12-4 and TRBJ2-7; the D is unclear. V lost 3 bases, J lost 1 base, and 7 bases lay in between. The length of the CDR3 is 13 residues. DNA of the CDR3: TGTGCCAGCAGTTTTCAGGATTCCTACGAGCAGTACTTC. Protein: CASSFQDSYEQYF.

CDR3 loop: CASRPGPTIQETQYF. The CDR3 bases are TGCGCCAGCAGACCCGGTCCAACAATCCAAGAGACCCAGTACTTC. The chain carries TRBV5-1 and TRBJ2-5; D is unclear. Germline V gene data show CDR1 as SGHRS and CDR2 as YFSETQ. This CDR3 spans 15 amino acids. V was shortened by 5 bases and J by 1 base, with 15 bases between the two germline ends.

This clone was recorded at least ten times. The rearrangement joins TRBV28 to TRBJ1-5; D not resolved. V gave up 2 bases and J gave up 0 bases, with 8 bases separating them. Germline lookup yields CDR1 MDHEN and CDR2 SYDVKM. This CDR3 has 15 amino acids. DNA for the CDR3: TGTGCCAGCAGTTTAAGAGTCAATAGCAATCAGCCCCAGCATTTT. It encodes CASSLRVNSNQPQHF.